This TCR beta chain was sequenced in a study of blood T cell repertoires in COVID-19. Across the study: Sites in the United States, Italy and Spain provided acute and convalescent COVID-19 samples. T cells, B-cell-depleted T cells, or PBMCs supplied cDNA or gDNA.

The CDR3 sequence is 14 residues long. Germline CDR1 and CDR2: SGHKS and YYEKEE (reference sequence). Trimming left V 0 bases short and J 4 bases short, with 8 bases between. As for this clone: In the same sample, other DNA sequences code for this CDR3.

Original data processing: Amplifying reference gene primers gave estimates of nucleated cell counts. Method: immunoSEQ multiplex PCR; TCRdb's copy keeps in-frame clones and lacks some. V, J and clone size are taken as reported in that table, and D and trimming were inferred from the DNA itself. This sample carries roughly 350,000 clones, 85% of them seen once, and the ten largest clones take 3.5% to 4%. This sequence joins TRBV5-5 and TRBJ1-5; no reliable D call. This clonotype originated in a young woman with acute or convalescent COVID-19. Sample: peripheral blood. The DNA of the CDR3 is TGTGCCAGCAGCTTGGGGACGGGAAATCAGCCCCAGCATTTT. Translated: CASSLGTGNQPQHF.